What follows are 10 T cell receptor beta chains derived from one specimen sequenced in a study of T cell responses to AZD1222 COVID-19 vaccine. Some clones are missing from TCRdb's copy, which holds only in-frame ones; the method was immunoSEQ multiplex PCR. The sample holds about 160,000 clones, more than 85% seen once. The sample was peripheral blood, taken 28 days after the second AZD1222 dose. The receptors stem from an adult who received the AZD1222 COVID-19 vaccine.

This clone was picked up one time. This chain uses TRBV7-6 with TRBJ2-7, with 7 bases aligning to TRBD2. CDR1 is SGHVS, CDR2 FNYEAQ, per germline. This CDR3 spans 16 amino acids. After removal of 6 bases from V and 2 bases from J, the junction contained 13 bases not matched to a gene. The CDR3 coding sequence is TGTGCCAGCAGACAAACGGGTTCGGGAGGCCCCTACGAGCAGTACTTC. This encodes CASRQTGSGGPYEQYF.

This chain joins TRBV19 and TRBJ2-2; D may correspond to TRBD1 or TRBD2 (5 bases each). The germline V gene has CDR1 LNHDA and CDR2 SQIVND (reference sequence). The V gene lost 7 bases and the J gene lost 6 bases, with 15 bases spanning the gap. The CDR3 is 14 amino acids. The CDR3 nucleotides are TGTGCCAGTAATCGGGGTCAGGGTCCCGGGGAGCTGTTTTTT. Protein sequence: CASNRGQGPGELFF.

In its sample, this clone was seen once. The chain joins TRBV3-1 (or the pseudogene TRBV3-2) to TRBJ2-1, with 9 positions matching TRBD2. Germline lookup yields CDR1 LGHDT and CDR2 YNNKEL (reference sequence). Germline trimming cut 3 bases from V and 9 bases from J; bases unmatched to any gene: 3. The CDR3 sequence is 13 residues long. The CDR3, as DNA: TGTGCCAGCAGCCAGGGACTAGCTGGTGAGCAGTTCTTC. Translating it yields CASSQGLAGEQFF.

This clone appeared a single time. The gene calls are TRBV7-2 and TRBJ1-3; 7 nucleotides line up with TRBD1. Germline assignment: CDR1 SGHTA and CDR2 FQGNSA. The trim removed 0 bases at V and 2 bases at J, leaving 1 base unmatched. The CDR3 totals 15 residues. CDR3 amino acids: CASSLATGTGNTIYF. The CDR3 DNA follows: TGTGCCAGCAGCTTAGCGACAGGGACTGGAAACACCATATATTTT.

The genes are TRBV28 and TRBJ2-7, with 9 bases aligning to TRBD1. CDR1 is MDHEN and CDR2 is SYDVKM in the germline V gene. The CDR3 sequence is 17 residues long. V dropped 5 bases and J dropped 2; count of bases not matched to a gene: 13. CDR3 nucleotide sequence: TGTGCCAGCAGTCCACTCCCCGGGGACAGGGAAGCCTACGAGCAGTACTTC. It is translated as CASSPLPGDREAYEQYF.

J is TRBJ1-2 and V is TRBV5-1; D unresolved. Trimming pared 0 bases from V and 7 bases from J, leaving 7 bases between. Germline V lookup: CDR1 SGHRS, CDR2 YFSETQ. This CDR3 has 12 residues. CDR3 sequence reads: CASSLVGPGYTF. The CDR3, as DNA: TGCGCCAGCAGCTTGGTAGGCCCTGGCTACACCTTC. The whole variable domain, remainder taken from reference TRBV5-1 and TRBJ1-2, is KAGVTQTPRYLIKTRGQQVTLSCSPISGHRSVSWYQQTPGQGLQFLFEYFSETQRNKGNFPGRFSGRQFSNSRSEMNVSTLELGDSALYLCASSLVGPGYTFGSGTRLTVV.

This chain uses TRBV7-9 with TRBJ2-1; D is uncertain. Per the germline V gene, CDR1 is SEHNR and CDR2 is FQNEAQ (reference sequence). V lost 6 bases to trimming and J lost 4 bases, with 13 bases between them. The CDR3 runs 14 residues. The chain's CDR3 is CASRSGPEYNEQFF. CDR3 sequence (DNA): TGTGCCAGCAGATCGGGCCCCGAGTACAATGAGCAGTTCTTC.

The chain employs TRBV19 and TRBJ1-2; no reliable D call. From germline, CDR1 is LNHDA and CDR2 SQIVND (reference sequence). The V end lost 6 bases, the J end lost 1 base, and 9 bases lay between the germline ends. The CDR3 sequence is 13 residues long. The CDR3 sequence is CASRGYLNYGYTF. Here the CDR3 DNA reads TGTGCCAGTAGAGGGTATCTTAACTATGGCTACACCTTC.

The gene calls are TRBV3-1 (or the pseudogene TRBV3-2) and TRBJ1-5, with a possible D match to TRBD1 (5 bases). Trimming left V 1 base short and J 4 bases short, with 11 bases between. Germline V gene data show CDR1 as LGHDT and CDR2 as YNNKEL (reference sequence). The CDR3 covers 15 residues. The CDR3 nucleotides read TGTGCCAGCAGCCAAGGACCCCAGGGAAATCAGCCCCAGCATTTT. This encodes CASSQGPQGNQPQHF.

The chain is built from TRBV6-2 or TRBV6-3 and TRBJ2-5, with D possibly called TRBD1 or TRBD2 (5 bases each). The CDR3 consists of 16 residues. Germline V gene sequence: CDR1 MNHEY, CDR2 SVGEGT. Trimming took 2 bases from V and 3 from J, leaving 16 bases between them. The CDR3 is CASSYPRDPAKETQYF. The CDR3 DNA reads TGTGCCAGCAGTTACCCCCGGGACCCCGCGAAAGAGACCCAGTACTTC.